This T cell receptor beta chain was identified in a study of blood T cell repertoires in COVID-19. The wider study: Sites in the United States, Italy and Spain provided acute and convalescent COVID-19 samples. The cDNA or gDNA used as material had been derived from T cells, B-cell-depleted T cells, or PBMCs.

CDR1 MDHEN and CDR2 SYDVKM come from the germline V gene. The CDR3 is 15 residues long. Losses at the gene ends were 3 bases for V and 2 bases for J; bases not matched to a gene: 4. Study processing details: Scientists estimated how many nucleated cells there were by amplifying reference gene primers. Using immunoSEQ multiplex PCR, the repertoire was profiled, and TCRdb retains in-frame clones only, with some absent. From that table come the V and J calls and clone size; the DNA was used to work out D and trimming. The sample records roughly 120,000 clones, roughly 90% being singletons. The clonotype comes from a man in his forties or fifties with active COVID-19. Material for sequencing was peripheral blood. The chain combines TRBV28 with TRBJ2-4; the match to TRBD1 covers 7 bases. The CDR3 region has the DNA TGTGCCAGCAGTTTCCAGGGGGTAACCAAAAACATTCAGTACTTC. As protein: CASSFQGVTKNIQYF.